The rows below give T cell receptor beta chains drawn from one sample of a study of T cell responses to AZD1222 COVID-19 vaccine. Clones were read by immunoSEQ multiplex PCR, and TCRdb kept only the in-frame ones, dropping some. This table has about 180,000 clones, about 86% appearing once. The source material was peripheral blood, sampled on day 0 of AZD1222 vaccination. The receptors come from an adult in good health. CDR3s include the opening cysteine and the closing phenylalanine or tryptophan. The order of the fields is V gene, clone size, J gene, D gene, CDR3 protein, CDR3 DNA. The D gene is left open where the match is weak. A clone size is listed for some rows: how often the clone was seen (once, few, many), or a class if it is expanded.

TRBV5-1	.	TRBJ2-2	.	CASSPGQINTGELFF	TGCGCCAGCAGCCCCGGACAGATAAACACCGGGGAGCTGTTTTTT
TRBV19	.	TRBJ1-2	.	CASISGIGRGYGYTF	TGTGCCAGTATTAGTGGGATCGGCAGGGGTTATGGCTACACCTTC
TRBV18	few	TRBJ2-3	.	CASSPRTDTQYF	TGTGCCAGCTCACCACGGACAGATACGCAGTATTTT
TRBV6-5	.	TRBJ2-3	TRBD2	CASRVDSGGGTQYF	TGTGCCAGCAGGGTGGATAGCGGGGGGGGTACGCAGTATTTT
TRBV5-1	once	TRBJ1-6	.	CASSFGRDSSPLHF	TGCGCCAGCAGCTTCGGCAGGGACTCCTCACCCCTCCACTTT
TRBV11-3	.	TRBJ2-5	TRBD2	CASSARRGGEETQYF	TGTGCCAGCAGCGCCCGAAGGGGAGGGGAGGAGACCCAGTACTTC
TRBV2	.	TRBJ1-3	.	CASKTGFSGNTIYF	TGTGCCAGCAAAACAGGGTTCTCTGGAAACACCATATATTTT
TRBV27	few	TRBJ2-7	TRBD2	CASSLSRGLAGGSYEQYF	TGTGCCAGCAGTTTATCGCGGGGACTAGCGGGGGGCTCCTACGAGCAGTACTTC
TRBV4-3	.	TRBJ2-6	TRBD1	CPRSGPGTGTGANVLTF	TGCCCCCGCAGCGGACCCGGGACAGGGACGGGGGCCAACGTCCTGACTTTC
TRBV19	.	TRBJ1-1	TRBD1	CASGEGGQGRTEAFF	TGTGCCAGCGGAGAAGGGGGACAGGGTCGCACTGAAGCTTTCTTT
TRBV6-4	.	TRBJ2-7	.	CASSLEGGRDPSYEQYF	TGTGCCAGCAGCTTAGAGGGGGGCCGGGATCCCAGCTACGAGCAGTACTTC
TRBV28	.	TRBJ1-1	TRBD1	CASSRGQGARSSKAFF	TGTGCCAGCAGCCGGGGACAGGGGGCGAGGAGTTCAAAAGCTTTCTTT
TRBV18	.	TRBJ1-5	.	CASSPGTGNQPQHF	TGTGCCAGCTCACCCGGCACGGGGAATCAGCCCCAGCATTTT
TRBV12-3/TRBV12-4	.	TRBJ2-7	.	CASSLAGRYEQYF	TGTGCCAGCAGTTTGGCGGGGCGCTACGAGCAGTACTTC
TRBV12-3/TRBV12-4	.	TRBJ1-3	.	CASSLSSGNTIYF	TGTGCCAGCAGTCTTTCTTCCGGAAACACCATATATTTT
TRBV7-2	.	TRBJ1-4	.	CASSLKAGVNEKLFF	TGTGCCAGCAGCTTAAAGGCCGGAGTTAATGAAAAACTGTTTTTT
TRBV7-2	.	TRBJ1-6	.	CASSLARNNSPLHF	TGTGCCAGCAGCTTAGCGAGGAATAATTCACCCCTCCACTTT
TRBV3-1/TRBV3-2	few	TRBJ2-5	.	CASSNPRFLQETQYF	TGTGCCAGCAGCAATCCCCGTTTTCTTCAAGAGACCCAGTACTTC
TRBV6-5	.	TRBJ2-7	TRBD2	CASSYWRGSYEQYF	TGTGCCAGCAGTTACTGGCGGGGGAGTTACGAGCAGTACTTC
TRBV7-9	.	TRBJ2-7	.	CASSAYYEQYF	TGTGCCAGCAGCGCCTACTACGAGCAGTACTTC
TRBV4-2	few	TRBJ2-7	.	CASSPMRDTTYEQYF	TGTGCCAGCAGCCCCATGCGGGATACAACCTACGAGCAGTACTTC
TRBV5-8	.	TRBJ1-4	.	CASSLEGGNEKLFF	TGTGCCAGCAGCTTGGAGGGGGGTAATGAAAAACTGTTTTTT
TRBV11-3	.	TRBJ2-7	TRBD1	CASSSGTGANYEQYF	TGTGCCAGCAGCTCCGGGACAGGGGCTAACTACGAGCAGTACTTC
TRBV6-5	once	TRBJ1-2	.	CASSYTSEFPGYTF	TGTGCCAGCAGCTATACCTCGGAGTTTCCTGGCTACACCTTC
TRBV7-2	.	TRBJ2-1	TRBD2	CASTLWSGGGEQFF	TGTGCCAGCACCCTGTGGAGCGGGGGAGGTGAGCAGTTCTTC
TRBV5-1	few	TRBJ2-1	.	CASSLFGTIDYNEQFF	TGCGCCAGCAGCCTGTTTGGGACAATCGACTACAATGAGCAGTTCTTC
TRBV7-2	.	TRBJ1-4	.	CASSRGAGSEKLFF	TGTGCCAGCAGCCGCGGGGCAGGTAGTGAAAAACTGTTTTTT
TRBV18	.	TRBJ2-5	TRBD1	CASSPRPDREETQYF	TGTGCCAGCTCCCCACGCCCGGACAGGGAAGAGACCCAGTACTTC